Below are 32 T cell receptor beta chains sequenced from a single sample in a study of cytomegalovirus exposure and HLA in healthy donors. The PCR used 60 Vbeta and 13 Jbeta primers. Produced via immunoSEQ multiplex PCR; TCRdb's table is partial and in-frame only. Among over 130,000 clones, approximately 70% were seen once, and the ten largest hold approximately 1.8%. Source material: PBMCs. These receptors were obtained from a young woman in good health and CMV-seronegative.

The rearrangement joins TRBV10-3 to TRBJ2-1, with 8 bases aligning to TRBD2. Germline assignment: CDR1 ENHRY and CDR2 SYGVKD. The CDR3 contains 16 residues. With 3 bases clipped from V and 0 bases from J, the junction kept 4 bases outside the gene matches. The CDR3 DNA sequence: TGTGCCATCAGTGACCCGGGGGGGGTCTCCTACAATGAGCAGTTCTTC. Protein: CAISDPGGVSYNEQFF.

The CDR3 loop reads CASSVDSGTRLETQYF. DNA of the CDR3: TGTGCCAGCAGCGTAGATAGCGGCACCCGGTTGGAGACCCAGTACTTC. This chain connects TRBV9 to TRBJ2-5; D might be TRBD2 (6 bases). Germline V gene lookup returns CDR1 SGDLS and CDR2 YYNGEE. This CDR3 has 16 residues. Trimming took off 0 bases at V and 5 bases at J, with 17 bases between the two ends.

This sequence joins TRBV2 and TRBJ2-2; tentatively, D is TRBD1 (6 bases). The germline V gene encodes CDR1 SNHLY and CDR2 FYNNEI. The CDR3 loop spans 14 amino acids. V was cut by 7 bases and J by 4 bases, with 13 bases left in between. The CDR3 region has the DNA TGTGCCAGCATTCCAGGGGAGTCCACCGGGGAGCTGTTTTTT. Translating it yields CASIPGESTGELFF. Looking up the rest from reference TRBV2 and TRBJ2-2 gives the full variable domain: EPEVTQTPSHQVTQMGQEVILRCVPISNHLYFYWYRQILGQKVEFLVSFYNNEISEKSEIFDDQFSVERPDGSNFTLKIRSTKLEDSAMYFCASIPGESTGELFFGEGSRLTVL.

J is TRBJ2-3 and V is TRBV5-4; possible D gene TRBD1, 5 bases. CDR1 is SGHNT and CDR2 is YYREEE in the germline V gene (reference sequence). Trimming took off 1 base at V and 2 bases at J, with 8 bases between the two ends. The CDR3 loop spans 14 amino acids. The CDR3 sequence: CASSLRQITDTQYF. The CDR3 DNA is TGTGCCAGCAGCTTGAGACAGATCACAGATACGCAGTATTTT.

The chain has TRBV4-2 and TRBJ2-2; possibly TRBD1 for D (5 bases). Germline V CDR1 and CDR2: LGHNA, YNFKEQ. The CDR3 spans 15 residues. V lost 1 base and J lost 5, with 11 bases in between. CDR3: CASSQAQGNTGELFF. The CDR3 DNA follows: TGTGCCAGCAGCCAAGCCCAGGGTAATACCGGGGAGCTGTTTTTT.

This clone was seen more than once but under ten times. The rearrangement joins TRBV28 to TRBJ1-2; TRBD1 aligns across 7 bases. Germline assignment: CDR1 MDHEN and CDR2 SYDVKM. The CDR3 has 16 amino acids. Trimming removed 1 base from V and 8 bases from J; junction bases left unmatched: 13. CDR3 protein: CASSLSSAGQIGGYTF. CDR3 DNA sequence: TGTGCCAGCAGTTTATCCTCTGCGGGACAGATCGGAGGCTACACCTTC.

The J gene is TRBJ1-5, the V gene TRBV2, with D tentatively TRBD1 (6 bases). Germline V lookup: CDR1 SNHLY, CDR2 FYNNEI. V lost 2 bases and J 6 bases, leaving 11 bases between the germline ends. This CDR3 comprises 14 residues. The CDR3 reads CASSENDRSQPQHF. The CDR3 bases are TGTGCCAGCAGTGAAAATGACAGGTCTCAGCCCCAGCATTTT.

This clone was observed a few times. The rearrangement links TRBV9 to TRBJ2-1, with 15 nucleotides matching TRBD2. In germline, CDR1 is SGDLS, CDR2 YYNGEE. The length of the CDR3 is 16 residues. The V and J ends lost 6 bases and 9 bases, in that order; junction bases with no gene match: 10. The CDR3 spells CASTKGGLAGGGEQFF. For the CDR3, the DNA is TGTGCCAGCACCAAAGGGGGACTAGCGGGAGGTGGTGAGCAGTTCTTC.

The genes are TRBV29-1 and TRBJ1-1; D perhaps matches TRBD1 (5 bases). With 3 bases removed from V and 4 bases from J, the gap between germline ends came to 9 bases. The CDR3 loop spans 12 amino acids. The germline V gene has CDR1 SQVTM and CDR2 ANQGSEA. CDR3 sequence reads: CSVDQGSTEAFF. CDR3 bases: TGCAGCGTTGACCAGGGATCCACTGAAGCTTTCTTT.

The sample holds a few counts of this clone. The chain combines TRBV5-1 with TRBJ2-1; no reliable D call. CDR3 length: 12 amino acids. Germline loops: CDR1 SGHRS, CDR2 YFSETQ. Trimming shortened V by 0 bases and J by 7 bases, and 5 bases separated the two germline ends. In nucleotides, the CDR3 is TGCGCCAGCAGCTTGGTAGCAAATGAGCAGTTCTTC. Its protein is CASSLVANEQFF. Full variable domain (rest looked up from reference TRBV5-1 and TRBJ2-1): KAGVTQTPRYLIKTRGQQVTLSCSPISGHRSVSWYQQTPGQGLQFLFEYFSETQRNKGNFPGRFSGRQFSNSRSEMNVSTLELGDSALYLCASSLVANEQFFGPGTRLTVL.

This clone was seen a handful of times. The rearrangement joins TRBV6-4 to TRBJ2-1, with 12 positions matching TRBD2. With V trimmed by 5 bases and J by 3 bases, 2 bases remained unmatched. Germline CDR1 MRHNA, CDR2 SNTAGT. The CDR3 contains 15 residues. The CDR3 region has the DNA TGTGCCAGCAGTCCACTAGCGGGAGGCTACAATGAGCAGTTCTTC. It translates to CASSPLAGGYNEQFF.

This chain uses TRBV6-5 with TRBJ1-5; 7 nucleotides agree with TRBD1. The V gene end was trimmed by 6 bases and the J gene end by 1 base; junction bases not matched to a gene: 6. In germline, CDR1 is MNHEY, CDR2 SVGAGI. The CDR3 is made up of 15 amino acids. The CDR3 DNA follows: TGTGCCAGCAGGTCCCGACAGGGCAGCAATCAGCCCCAGCATTTT. This encodes CASRSRQGSNQPQHF.

The chain recombines TRBV4-1 with TRBJ2-7, with 7 bases matching TRBD2. Per germline, CDR1 MGHRA and CDR2 YSYEKL. This CDR3 region has 18 residues. V lost 3 bases to trimming and J lost 0 bases; unmatched junction nucleotides: 14. The CDR3 is CASSQTVYLAAGSYEQYF. The CDR3 region has the DNA TGCGCCAGCAGCCAGACCGTCTATCTAGCGGCGGGCTCCTACGAGCAGTACTTC.

This clone has only a few counts. The V gene is TRBV7-3, the J gene TRBJ2-3; a possible D gene is TRBD2 (7 bases). Trimming stripped 1 base from V and 5 bases from J, with 19 bases between. Germline CDR1 SGHTA, CDR2 FQGTGA. The CDR3 extends over 17 amino acids. The CDR3 nucleotides are TGTGCCAGCAGCTTAATCGGAGGGGGGGGAGGAGGAGATACGCAGTATTTT. As protein: CASSLIGGGGGGDTQYF.

The chain couples TRBV5-1 to TRBJ1-1, with D possibly being TRBD1 (5 bases). The CDR3 loop spans 13 amino acids. The germline V gene encodes CDR1 SGHRS and CDR2 YFSETQ. Trimming took off 4 bases at V and 2 bases at J, with 9 bases between the two ends. The CDR3: CASSEQVNTEAFF. CDR3 nucleotide sequence: TGCGCCAGCAGCGAACAGGTCAACACTGAAGCTTTCTTT.

A single count supports this clone. The chain is built from TRBV7-9 and TRBJ1-4; perhaps TRBD1 as D (5 bases). The V end lost 0 bases, the J end lost 8 bases, and 13 bases lay between the germline ends. In germline, CDR1 is SEHNR, CDR2 FQNEAQ (reference sequence). The CDR3 extends over 15 amino acids. CDR3 amino acids: CASSLAGTLGEKLFF. The CDR3 nucleotides are TGTGCCAGCAGCTTAGCCGGGACTCTGGGGGAAAAACTGTTTTTT.

This clone was seen more than once but under ten times. The chain is built from TRBV6-1 and TRBJ1-2; D is unclear. This CDR3 is built from 13 residues. V lost 4 bases, J lost 2 bases, and 8 bases lay in between. The germline gives CDR1 MNHNS, CDR2 SASEGT. In DNA form, the CDR3 reads TGTGCCAGCAGTGCAGCACGGAACTATGGCTACACCTTC. As protein: CASSAARNYGYTF.

The chain is built from TRBV2 and TRBJ1-2; 7 nucleotides align to TRBD1. Germline V gene lookup returns CDR1 SNHLY and CDR2 FYNNEI. This CDR3 is 15 amino acids long. Trimming cost V 2 bases and J 2 bases; bases outside gene matches: 5. The CDR3 reads CASSERQGGNYGYTF. As DNA, the CDR3 is TGTGCCAGCAGTGAACGGCAGGGGGGCAACTATGGCTACACCTTC.

The chain links TRBV6-6 to TRBJ2-5; TRBD1 aligns across 7 bases. Germline trimming cut 2 bases from V and 2 bases from J; bases unmatched to any gene: 5. The V gene's germline CDR1 is MNHNY and CDR2 SVGAGI (reference sequence). This CDR3 spans 15 amino acids. The DNA of the CDR3 is TGTGCCAGCAGTTACCAGGGGGTTAGACAAGAGACCCAGTACTTC. Its translation: CASSYQGVRQETQYF.

The chain is built from TRBV21-1 and TRBJ2-7; the D call in the table, TRBD2, was not verified against the DNA. TRBV21-1 represents a pseudogene. This CDR3 comprises 13 residues. The CDR3: CASSQNRDSNGDF. In nucleotides, the CDR3 is TGTGCCAGCAGCCAAAACCGGGACTCTAATGGGGACTTC.

The V call is TRBV6-6, the J call TRBJ2-3; 10 bases line up with TRBD2. V gave up 5 bases and J gave up 9 bases; unmatched junction bases: 8. The CDR3 is 14 amino acids. Germline lookup yields CDR1 MNHNY and CDR2 SVGAGI (reference sequence). Here the CDR3 DNA reads TGTGCCAGCAGTCCCCCACTAGCGGGGATAACGCAGTATTTT. The encoded protein is CASSPPLAGITQYF.

The chain has TRBV7-9 and TRBJ2-1; D is possibly TRBD2 (5 bases). Germline V CDR1 and CDR2: SEHNR, FQNEAQ (reference sequence). There are 14 residues in the CDR3. V lost 6 bases, J lost 6 bases, and 15 bases lay in between. CDR3 bases: TGTGCCAGCAGTCGACCCATTCGGGGCAATGAGCAGTTCTTC. Its translation is CASSRPIRGNEQFF.

This rearrangement joins TRBV7-3 to TRBJ2-5; no clear D. The germline V and J ends were trimmed by 6 bases and 2 bases, with 7 bases remaining between them. Germline CDR1 and CDR2: SGHTA and FQGTGA. The CDR3 is 12 amino acids. CDR3: CASRGRQETQYF. The CDR3 coding sequence is TGTGCCAGCAGGGGCAGGCAAGAGACCCAGTACTTC.

The rearrangement links TRBV6-4 to TRBJ2-3; 8 positions agree with TRBD2. The V segment lost 2 bases and the J segment 1 base; nucleotides outside the gene matches: 5. This CDR3 has 16 amino acids. Germline CDR1 reads MRHNA; CDR2 reads SNTAGT. The CDR3 DNA reads as TGTGCCAGCAGTGACCGTCCGGGGGGGGGCACAGATACGCAGTATTTT. Translating gives CASSDRPGGGTDTQYF.

This clone was recorded only once. The chain carries TRBV11-2 and TRBJ2-3; 13 nucleotides align to TRBD2. The CDR3 extends over 15 amino acids. Germline trimming cut 5 bases from V and 8 bases from J; bases unmatched to any gene: 7. Per the germline V gene, CDR1 is SGHAT and CDR2 is FQNNGV. CDR3 sequence reads: CASSPGLAGVVTQYF. CDR3 DNA: TGTGCCAGCAGCCCCGGACTAGCGGGAGTGGTTACGCAGTATTTT.

V usage is TRBV7-3 and J usage is TRBJ2-1; D not certain. The germline V gene encodes CDR1 SGHTA and CDR2 FQGTGA. V was pared by 1 base and J by 5 bases, with 21 bases between. CDR3 size: 18 residues. CDR3 DNA: TGTGCCAGCAGCTTAAGCCCCTATCAAGGCGGATTACACAATGAGCAGTTCTTC. Protein product: CASSLSPYQGGLHNEQFF. The full variable domain, its missing parts supplied by reference TRBV7-3 and TRBJ2-1, is GAGVSQTPSNKVTEKGKYVELRCDPISGHTALYWYRQSLGQGPEFLIYFQGTGAADDSGLPNDRFFAVRPEGSVSTLKIQRTERGDSAVYLCASSLSPYQGGLHNEQFFGPGTRLTVL.

This clone occurred a few times. The rearrangement links TRBV12-5 to TRBJ2-6, with D possibly being TRBD1 (6 bases). The CDR3 runs to 18 residues. V was clipped by 0 bases and J by 1 base, with 13 bases between them. The germline V gene encodes CDR1 LGHNT and CDR2 FRNRAP. This chain's CDR3 is CASGLVRPGESGANVLTF. The DNA of the CDR3 is TGTGCTAGTGGTTTGGTCCGCCCAGGGGAATCTGGGGCCAACGTCCTGACTTTC.

Of note for this clone: The same CDR3 arises from other DNA sequences in this sample as well. The chain joins TRBV30 to TRBJ2-3; weak D call: TRBD1 (6 bases). V was shortened by 4 bases and J by 1 base, with 18 bases between the two germline ends. Germline V gene data show CDR1 as GTSNPN and CDR2 as SVGIG (reference sequence). The CDR3 is made up of 16 amino acids. Written as DNA, the CDR3 is TGTGCCTGGATACTGGCAGGGGCTGTTGGCACAGATACGCAGTATTTT. Translation: CAWILAGAVGTDTQYF.

The chain carries TRBV4-1 and TRBJ2-4; 12 bases map to TRBD1. The CDR3 sequence is 18 residues long. In germline, CDR1 is MGHRA, CDR2 YSYEKL. The V gene end was trimmed by 4 bases and the J gene end by 0 bases; junction bases not matched to a gene: 7. In nucleotides, the CDR3 is TGCGCCAGCAGCCCAGGGACAGGGGGCAACCTAGCCAAAAACATTCAGTACTTC. Its translation is CASSPGTGGNLAKNIQYF.

The rearrangement uses TRBV2 and TRBJ2-7; 7 bases align to TRBD2. With V trimmed by 6 bases and J by 3 bases, 11 bases remained unmatched. This CDR3 is built from 15 residues. Germline assignment: CDR1 SNHLY and CDR2 FYNNEI. The CDR3 is CASRISGSFDYEQYV. The DNA for the CDR3 is TGTGCCAGCAGAATTAGCGGGTCTTTCGACTACGAGCAGTACGTC.

The J gene is TRBJ2-3, the V gene TRBV7-3; D possibly corresponds to TRBD2 (5 bases). V lost 5 bases and J lost 3, with 12 bases in between. CDR1 is SGHTA, CDR2 FQGTGA, per germline. The CDR3 consists of 14 residues. In nucleotides, the CDR3 is TGTGCCAGCAGCAATCGGGGAGCTACAGATACGCAGTATTTT. It translates to CASSNRGATDTQYF. The entire variable domain, with the rest obtained from reference TRBV7-3 and TRBJ2-3, is as follows: GAGVSQTPSNKVTEKGKYVELRCDPISGHTALYWYRQSLGQGPEFLIYFQGTGAADDSGLPNDRFFAVRPEGSVSTLKIQRTERGDSAVYLCASSNRGATDTQYFGPGTRLTVL.

The V and J genes are TRBV30 and TRBJ1-2; 11 positions match TRBD1. The trim removed 0 bases at V and 2 bases at J, leaving 8 bases unmatched. CDR3 size: 17 residues. CDR1 and CDR2 from the germline V gene are GTSNPN and SVGIG (reference sequence). The CDR3 nucleotides are TGTGCCTGGAGTGTAGGGGGGACAGGGGGTTTCAACTATGGCTACACCTTC. It yields the protein CAWSVGGTGGFNYGYTF.